This T cell receptor (beta chain) was identified during a study of regulatory T cells in long-lasting Graves disease. As for time point: persistent/refractory GD, antithyroid drugs over 5 years with positive TRAb. PBMC RNA was the source of the TCR library. With 3 bases clipped from V and 2 bases from J, the junction kept 0 bases outside the gene matches. The germline V gene encodes CDR1 SNHLY and CDR2 FYNNEI. This CDR3 contains 13 residues. This clonotype was detected ten times or more. Libraries of TCR beta came from iRepertoire HTBI primers plus Arm-PCR of CDR3 regions. MiXCR, run by TCRdb on the multiplex PCR reads, gives a single entry per CDR3 protein. The sample includes around 500,000 distinct CDR3 sequences, about a fifth of them seen just once.

The receptor's source is a female donor with Graves disease. The material sequenced was peripheral blood mononuclear cells (PBMCs), taken when the disease was refractory, from a patient treated with antithyroid drugs. The chain is built from TRBV2 and TRBJ2-7; TRBD2 matches at 8 bases. The CDR3 bases are TGTGCCAGCAGTGAGGGACTAGCCTACGAGCAGTACTTC. Residues: CASSEGLAYEQYF.